Here is one T cell receptor beta chain with its context. The sample comes from a study of blood T cell repertoires in COVID-19. At the level of the study: COVID-19 samples from acute and convalescent phases originated in the United States, Italy and Spain.

The CDR3 runs 15 residues. Germline V gene sequence: CDR1 SGHRS, CDR2 YFSETQ. The V end lost 0 bases, the J end lost 4 bases, and 10 bases lay between the germline ends. Under the authors' procedure: It was from reference gene primer amplification that nucleated cell counts were estimated. Repertoires were generated with immunoSEQ multiplex PCR, while TCRdb's copy carries only in-frame clones and drops some. Clone size and the V and J calls come from that table; the DNA yielded D and trimming. The data show around 250,000 clones, 85% to 90% seen once. The chain is built from TRBV5-1 and TRBJ2-2, with a weak D call TRBD2 (6 bases). The sample taken for sequencing was peripheral blood. This clonotype originated in a woman aged 70 to 79 with active or convalescent COVID-19. The DNA of the CDR3 is TGCGCCAGCAGCTTGGACTGGAGGGGCACCGGGGAGCTGTTTTTT. It specifies CASSLDWRGTGELFF.